The entry that follows covers one T cell receptor beta chain sequence. Trimming cost V 5 bases and J 4 bases; bases outside gene matches: 11. The germline V gene encodes CDR1 SGHRS and CDR2 YFSETQ. The CDR3 sequence is 15 residues long. The data were obtained in a study of blood T cell repertoires in COVID-19. Background on the study: The study drew acute and convalescent COVID-19 samples from the United States, Italy and Spain. T cells, B-cell-depleted T cells, or PBMCs supplied cDNA or gDNA.

Study processing details: Quantification of nucleated cells was approximated via reference gene primer amplification. Some clones are missing from TCRdb's copy, which holds only in-frame ones; the method was immunoSEQ multiplex PCR. The DNA gave D and trimming, while V, J and clone size come from that table. The top ten hold just over 2.5% of the sample, which has about 250,000 clones, approximately 90% seen once. The study assigned cohorts using participant-reported clinical history. Sequenced material: PBMCs or T cells enriched from blood (not recorded which). The chain combines TRBV5-1 with TRBJ1-2; 7 bases map to TRBD1. The source of this sequence is a woman in her twenties or thirties with acute COVID-19. The CDR3 DNA reads as TGCGCCAGCAGGCCCCAGACAGGGCAGGCCTATGGCTACACCTTC. This translates into CASRPQTGQAYGYTF.